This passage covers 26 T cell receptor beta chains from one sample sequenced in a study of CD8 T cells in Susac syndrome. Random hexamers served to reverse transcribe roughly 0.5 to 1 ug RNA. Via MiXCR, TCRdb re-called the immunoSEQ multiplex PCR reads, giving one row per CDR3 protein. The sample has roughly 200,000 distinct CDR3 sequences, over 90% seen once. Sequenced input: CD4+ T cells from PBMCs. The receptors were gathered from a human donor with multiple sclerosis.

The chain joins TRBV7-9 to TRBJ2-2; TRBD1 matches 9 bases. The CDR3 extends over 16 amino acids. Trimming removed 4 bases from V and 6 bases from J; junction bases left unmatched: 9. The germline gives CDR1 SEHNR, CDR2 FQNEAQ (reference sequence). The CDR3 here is CASSYGTGNEAGELFF. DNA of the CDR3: TGTGCCAGCAGCTACGGGACAGGGAATGAGGCCGGGGAGCTGTTTTTT.

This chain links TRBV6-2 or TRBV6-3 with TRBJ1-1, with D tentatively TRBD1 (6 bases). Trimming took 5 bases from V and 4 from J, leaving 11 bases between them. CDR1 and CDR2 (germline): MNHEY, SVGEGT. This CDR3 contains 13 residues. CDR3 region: CASSLSRGTEAFF. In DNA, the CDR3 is TGTGCCAGCAGTCTGAGCAGGGGCACTGAAGCTTTCTTT.

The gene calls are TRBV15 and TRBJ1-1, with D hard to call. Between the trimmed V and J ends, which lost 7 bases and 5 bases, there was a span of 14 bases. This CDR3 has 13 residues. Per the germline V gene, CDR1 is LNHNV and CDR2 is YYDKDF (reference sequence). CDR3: CATTTNTGTEAFF. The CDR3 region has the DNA TGTGCCACCACCACAAACACCGGGACTGAAGCTTTCTTT. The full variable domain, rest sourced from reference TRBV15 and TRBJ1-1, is DAMVIQNPRYQVTQFGKPVTLSCSQTLNHNVMYWYQQKSSQAPKLLFHYYDKDFNNEADTPDNFQSRRPNTSFCFLDIRSPGLGDTAMYLCATTTNTGTEAFFGQGTRLTVV.

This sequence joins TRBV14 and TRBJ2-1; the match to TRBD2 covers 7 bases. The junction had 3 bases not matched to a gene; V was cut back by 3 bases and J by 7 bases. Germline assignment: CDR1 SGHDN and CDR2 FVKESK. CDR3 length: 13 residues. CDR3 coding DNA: TGTGCCAGCAGCCATAGGACTAGGAATGAGCAGTTCTTC. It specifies CASSHRTRNEQFF.

The CDR3 protein is CASREKGADPEAFF. The CDR3 DNA follows: TGTGCCAGCAGGGAAAAAGGGGCGGACCCTGAAGCTTTCTTT. The V and J genes are TRBV2 and TRBJ1-1; D is perhaps TRBD1 (5 bases). With 6 bases removed from V and 6 bases from J, the gap between germline ends came to 17 bases. CDR1 SNHLY and CDR2 FYNNEI come from the germline V gene. This CDR3 region has 14 residues.

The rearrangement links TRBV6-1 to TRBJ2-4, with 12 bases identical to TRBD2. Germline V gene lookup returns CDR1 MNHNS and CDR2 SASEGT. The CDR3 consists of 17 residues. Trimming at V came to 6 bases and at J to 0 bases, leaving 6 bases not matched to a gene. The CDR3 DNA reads TGTGCCAGCAGGATGACTAGCGGGAGATTAGCCAAAAACATTCAGTACTTC. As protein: CASRMTSGRLAKNIQYF.

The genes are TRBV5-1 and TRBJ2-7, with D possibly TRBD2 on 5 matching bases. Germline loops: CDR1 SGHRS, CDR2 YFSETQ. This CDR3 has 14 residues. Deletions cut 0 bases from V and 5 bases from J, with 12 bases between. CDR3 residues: CASSLGRAGDEQYV. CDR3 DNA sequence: TGCGCCAGCAGCTTGGGTCGGGCCGGGGACGAGCAGTACGTC.

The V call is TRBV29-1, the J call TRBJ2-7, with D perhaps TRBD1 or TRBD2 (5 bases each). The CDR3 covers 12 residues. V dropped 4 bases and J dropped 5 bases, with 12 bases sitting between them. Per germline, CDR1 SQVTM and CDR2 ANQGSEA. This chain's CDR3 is CSVAPGSNEQYF. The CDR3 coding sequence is TGCAGCGTTGCCCCAGGGAGTAACGAGCAGTACTTC.

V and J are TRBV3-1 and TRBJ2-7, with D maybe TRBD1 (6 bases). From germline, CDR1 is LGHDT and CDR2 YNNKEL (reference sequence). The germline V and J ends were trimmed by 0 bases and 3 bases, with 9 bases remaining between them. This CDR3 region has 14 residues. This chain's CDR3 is CASSQDQGRYEQYF. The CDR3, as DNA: TGTGCCAGCAGCCAAGATCAGGGGCGCTACGAGCAGTACTTC.

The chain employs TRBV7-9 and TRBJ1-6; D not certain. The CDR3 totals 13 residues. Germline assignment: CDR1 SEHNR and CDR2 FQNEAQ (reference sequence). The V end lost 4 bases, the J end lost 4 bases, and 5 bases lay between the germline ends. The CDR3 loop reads CASSSKYNSPLHF. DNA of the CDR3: TGTGCCAGCAGCTCGAAATATAATTCACCCCTCCACTTT.

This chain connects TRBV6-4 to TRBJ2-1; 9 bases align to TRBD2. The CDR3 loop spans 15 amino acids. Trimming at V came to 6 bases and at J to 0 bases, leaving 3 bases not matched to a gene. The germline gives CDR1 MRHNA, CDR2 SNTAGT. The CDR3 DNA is TGTGCCAGCAGCAAGCGGGGGGACTCCTACAATGAGCAGTTCTTC. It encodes CASSKRGDSYNEQFF.

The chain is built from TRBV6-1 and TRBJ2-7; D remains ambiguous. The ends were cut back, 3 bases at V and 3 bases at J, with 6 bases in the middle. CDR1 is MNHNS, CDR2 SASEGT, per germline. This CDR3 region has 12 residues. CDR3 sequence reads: CASSELFYEQYF. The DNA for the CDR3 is TGTGCCAGCAGTGAGTTATTCTACGAGCAGTACTTC.

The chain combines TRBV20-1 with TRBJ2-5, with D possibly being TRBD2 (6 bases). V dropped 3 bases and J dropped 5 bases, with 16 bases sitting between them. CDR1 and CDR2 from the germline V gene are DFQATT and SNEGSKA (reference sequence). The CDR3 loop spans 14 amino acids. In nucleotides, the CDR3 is TGCAGTGCTAGTGGGCAGGCGGGGTTGGAGACCCAGTACTTC. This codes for CSASGQAGLETQYF.

DNA for the CDR3: TGTGCCAGCAGCTTCGTGGCTAGCGGGGGTGAGACCCAGTACTTC. It specifies CASSFVASGGETQYF. V is TRBV5-5 and J is TRBJ2-5; 10 nucleotides match TRBD2. Germline CDR1 and CDR2: SGHKS and YYEKEE (reference sequence). The trim removed 2 bases at V and 5 bases at J, leaving 6 bases unmatched. The CDR3 consists of 15 residues.

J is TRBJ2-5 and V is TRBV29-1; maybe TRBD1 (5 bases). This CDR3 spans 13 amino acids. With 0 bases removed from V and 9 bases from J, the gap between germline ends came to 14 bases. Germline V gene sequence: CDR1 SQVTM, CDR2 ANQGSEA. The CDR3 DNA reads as TGCAGCGTTGAAGATCCTGGACATTCATCCCAGTACTTC. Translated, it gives CSVEDPGHSSQYF.

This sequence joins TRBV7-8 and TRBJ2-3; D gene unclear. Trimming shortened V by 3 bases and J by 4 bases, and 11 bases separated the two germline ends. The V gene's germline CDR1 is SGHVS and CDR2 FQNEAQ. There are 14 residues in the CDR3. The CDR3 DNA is TGTGCCAGCAGCTTCGCCCGGGCCTCAGATACGCAGTATTTT. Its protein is CASSFARASDTQYF.

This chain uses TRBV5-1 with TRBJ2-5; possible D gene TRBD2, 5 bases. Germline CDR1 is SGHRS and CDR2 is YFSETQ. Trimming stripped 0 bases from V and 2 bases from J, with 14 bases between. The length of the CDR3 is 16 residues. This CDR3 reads CASSLVVTTIQETQYF. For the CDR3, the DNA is TGCGCCAGCAGCTTGGTGGTGACTACCATTCAAGAGACCCAGTACTTC.

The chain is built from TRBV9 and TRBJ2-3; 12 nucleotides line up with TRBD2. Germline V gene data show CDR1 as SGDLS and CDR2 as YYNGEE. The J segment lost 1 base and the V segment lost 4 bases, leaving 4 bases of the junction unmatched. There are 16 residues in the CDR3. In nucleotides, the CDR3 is TGTGCCAGCAGCCTGAGACTAGCGGGGGGCACAGATACGCAGTATTTT. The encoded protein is CASSLRLAGGTDTQYF.

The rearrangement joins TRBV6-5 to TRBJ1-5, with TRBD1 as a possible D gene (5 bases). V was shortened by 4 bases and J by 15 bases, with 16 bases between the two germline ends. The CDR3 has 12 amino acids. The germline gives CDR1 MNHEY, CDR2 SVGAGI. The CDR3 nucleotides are TGTGCCAGCAGTTCTCCGGGGCTAGAGCCGCATTTT. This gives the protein CASSSPGLEPHF.

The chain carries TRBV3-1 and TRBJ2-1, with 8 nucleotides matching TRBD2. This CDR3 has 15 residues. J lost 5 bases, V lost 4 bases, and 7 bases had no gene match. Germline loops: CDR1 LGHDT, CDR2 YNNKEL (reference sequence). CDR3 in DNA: TGTGCCAGCAGCCCGACCGGACTAGCCGACAATGAGCAGTTCTTC. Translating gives CASSPTGLADNEQFF.

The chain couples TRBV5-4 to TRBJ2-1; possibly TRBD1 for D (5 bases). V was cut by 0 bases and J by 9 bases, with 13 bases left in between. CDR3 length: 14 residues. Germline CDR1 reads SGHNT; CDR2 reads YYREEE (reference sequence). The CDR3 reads CASSLEAGRFEQFF. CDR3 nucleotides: TGTGCCAGCAGCTTGGAGGCAGGGCGATTTGAGCAGTTCTTC.

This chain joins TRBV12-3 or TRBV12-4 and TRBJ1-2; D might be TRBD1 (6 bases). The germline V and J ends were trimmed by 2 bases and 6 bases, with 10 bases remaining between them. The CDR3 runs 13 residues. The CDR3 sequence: CASSLQQGNGYTF. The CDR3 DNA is TGTGCCAGCAGTTTACAGCAGGGGAATGGCTACACCTTC.

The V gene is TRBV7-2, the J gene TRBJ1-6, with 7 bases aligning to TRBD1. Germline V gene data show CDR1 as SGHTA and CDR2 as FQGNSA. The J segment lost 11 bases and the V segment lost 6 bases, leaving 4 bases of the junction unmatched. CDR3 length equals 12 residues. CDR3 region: CASSPRGPPLHF. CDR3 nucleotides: TGTGCCAGCAGTCCTAGGGGGCCACCCCTCCACTTT.

CDR3 in DNA: TGTGCCAGCTCATCGAACAGGGAAGACGGGTCACCCCTCCACTTT. As protein: CASSSNREDGSPLHF. The genes are TRBV18 and TRBJ1-6, with D possibly being TRBD1 (6 bases). The CDR3 has 15 amino acids. CDR1 and CDR2 (germline): KGHSH, LQKENI. Trimming removed 5 bases at V and 10 bases at J, with 18 bases between. The whole variable domain, filled in from reference TRBV18 and TRBJ1-6, reads NAGVMQNPRHLVRRRGQEARLRCSPMKGHSHVYWYRQLPEEGLKFMVYLQKENIIDESGMPKERFSAEFPKEGPSILRIQQVVRGDSAAYFCASSSNREDGSPLHFGNGTRLTVT.

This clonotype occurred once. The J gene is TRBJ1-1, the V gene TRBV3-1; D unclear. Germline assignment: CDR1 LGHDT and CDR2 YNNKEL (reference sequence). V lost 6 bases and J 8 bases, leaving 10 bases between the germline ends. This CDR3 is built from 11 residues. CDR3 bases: TGTGCCAGCAGTCAAACATCCGAAGCTTTCTTT. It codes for CASSQTSEAFF.

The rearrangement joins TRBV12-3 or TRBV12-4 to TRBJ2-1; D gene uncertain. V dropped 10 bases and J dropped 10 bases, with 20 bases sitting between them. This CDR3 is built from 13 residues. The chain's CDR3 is CATQETTAREQFF. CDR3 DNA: TGTGCCACCCAGGAGACAACCGCACGGGAGCAGTTCTTC.